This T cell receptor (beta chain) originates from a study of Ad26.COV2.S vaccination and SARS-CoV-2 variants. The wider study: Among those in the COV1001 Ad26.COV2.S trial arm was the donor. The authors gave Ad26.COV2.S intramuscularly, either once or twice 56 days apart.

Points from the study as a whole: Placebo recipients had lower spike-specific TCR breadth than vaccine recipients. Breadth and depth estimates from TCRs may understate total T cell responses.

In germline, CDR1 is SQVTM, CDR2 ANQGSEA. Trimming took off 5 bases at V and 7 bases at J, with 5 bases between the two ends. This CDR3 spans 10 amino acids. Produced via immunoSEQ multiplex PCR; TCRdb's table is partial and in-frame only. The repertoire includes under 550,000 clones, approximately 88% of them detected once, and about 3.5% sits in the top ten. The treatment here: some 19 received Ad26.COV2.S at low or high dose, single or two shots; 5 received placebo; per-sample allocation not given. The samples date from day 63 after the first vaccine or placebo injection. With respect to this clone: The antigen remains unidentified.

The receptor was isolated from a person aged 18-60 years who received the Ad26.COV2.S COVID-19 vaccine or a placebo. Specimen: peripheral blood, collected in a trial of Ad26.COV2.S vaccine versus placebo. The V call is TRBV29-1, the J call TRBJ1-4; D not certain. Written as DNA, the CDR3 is TGCAGCGTTTGGGGTGAAAAACTGTTTTTT. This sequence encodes CSVWGEKLFF.